Presented here are 4 T cell receptor beta chains from one specimen sequenced in a study of cytomegalovirus exposure and HLA in healthy donors. With 60 Vbeta and 13 Jbeta primers, the PCR was carried out. Using immunoSEQ multiplex PCR, the repertoire was profiled, and TCRdb retains in-frame clones only, with some absent. The data hold roughly 150,000 clones, with roughly 82% observed a single time. The sample was PBMCs. All receptors come from a man aged 30 to 45 in good health and CMV-seropositive.

A single count supports this clone. The rearrangement uses TRBV28 and TRBJ2-7, with D possibly matching TRBD2 (5 bases). V was cut by 8 bases and J by 3 bases, with 11 bases left in between. Germline V lookup: CDR1 MDHEN, CDR2 SYDVKM. The CDR3 extends over 12 amino acids. The chain's CDR3 is CASGLGGYEQYF. CDR3 nucleotides: TGTGCCAGCGGCTTAGGAGGCTACGAGCAGTACTTC. The full variable domain, rest sourced from reference TRBV28 and TRBJ2-7, is DVKVTQSSRYLVKRTGEKVFLECVQDMDHENMFWYRQDPGLGLRLIYFSYDVKMKEKGDIPEGYSVSREKKERFSLILESASTNQTSMYLCASGLGGYEQYFGPGTRLTVT.

In this sample, this clone turned up once. The genes are TRBV4-3 and TRBJ2-1; 15 nucleotides line up with TRBD2. V lost 0 bases and J lost 3; bases outside the gene matches: 6. Germline V CDR1 and CDR2: LGHNA, YSLEER. The CDR3 spans 19 residues. CDR3 in amino acids: CASSQDVGLAGGIYNEQFF. In DNA, the CDR3 is TGCGCCAGCAGCCAAGACGTAGGACTAGCGGGGGGGATCTACAATGAGCAGTTCTTC.

The chain is built from TRBV10-3 and TRBJ2-1; possible D gene TRBD2, 6 bases. Germline V gene lookup returns CDR1 ENHRY and CDR2 SYGVKD. The CDR3 is 15 residues long. The V end lost 5 bases, the J end lost 3 bases, and 14 bases lay between the germline ends. CDR3 bases: TGTGCCATCAGTACCCGCGGGGTGGACTACAATGAGCAGTTCTTC. It yields the protein CAISTRGVDYNEQFF.

This chain uses TRBV27 with TRBJ2-1, with 13 bases matching TRBD2. After removal of 4 bases from V and 7 bases from J, the junction contained 4 bases not matched to a gene. CDR1 MNHEY and CDR2 SMNVEV come from the germline V gene (reference sequence). The CDR3 has 15 residues. DNA of the CDR3: TGTGCCAGCAGTTCACTAGCGGGGGGGCTTAATGAGCAGTTCTTC. This gives the protein CASSSLAGGLNEQFF.